This TCR beta chain derives from a study of T cell changes during pregnancy in multiple sclerosis. CDR1 SGHNT and CDR2 YYREEE come from the germline V gene (reference sequence). CDR3 length: 15 amino acids. After removal of 1 base from V and 7 bases from J, the junction contained 7 bases not matched to a gene. Only in-frame clones appear in the TCRdb table, and some are missing; sequencing was by immunoSEQ multiplex PCR. Found here are 35,000 to 55,000 clones, approximately 92% of them singletons; the top ten hold roughly 0.7%. The sample consisted of CD4+ T cells from peripheral blood mononuclear cells, taken before pregnancy. The rearrangement uses TRBV5-4 and TRBJ2-2; 7 bases line up with TRBD1. The receptor was derived from a female donor with multiple sclerosis, enrolled in a pregnancy study. Written as DNA, the CDR3 is TGTGCCAGCAGCTTGAAGGGGGCGCAGGACGGGGAGCTGTTTTTT. As protein: CASSLKGAQDGELFF.